This TCR beta chain was identified in a study of shared clonotypes between healthy human individuals. Each PCR replicate from the sorted subsets contained about 200 ng DNA, which is around 30,000 T cell genomes. Data came from immunoSEQ multiplex PCR; TCRdb stores just in-frame clones and leaves some out. The data contain about 1 million clones, 65% to 80% of them singletons. Both subsets, CD45RA+ naive and CD45RA-negative memory, were split from the CD4+ cells. Germline assignment: CDR1 LNHDA and CDR2 SQIVND (reference sequence). With V trimmed by 9 bases and J by 6 bases, 6 bases remained unmatched. The CDR3 contains 14 residues. In this sample, this clone turned up once. Its antigen is not identified. General study results and limits: Compared with memory subsets, naive subsets generally had larger estimated richness. Sequencing depth was expected to affect clonotype sharing among donors.

This TCR came from a man in his late teens or twenties in good health. Sequenced: memory CD4+ T cells sorted from blood. Stated subset: CD45RA-negative fraction. The V gene is TRBV19, the J gene TRBJ2-2; 11 bases align to TRBD2. The CDR3 bases are TGTGCCAGGGAAGGGACTAGCGGACCCGGGGAGCTGTTTTTT. Its translation is CAREGTSGPGELFF.